This is a list of T cell receptor beta chains from one sample in a study of memory CD4+ T cells and cytomegalovirus serostatus. TCRdb's table, derived via immunoSEQ multiplex PCR, lists solely in-frame clones and lacks some. Among some 57,000 clones listed, more than 60% were seen once. The sequencing input was memory CD4+ T cells from blood. The receptors were sampled from an adult in good health and CMV-seronegative. Both conserved end residues are part of each CDR3. Fields, in order: clone size, D gene, J gene, V gene, CDR3 DNA, CDR3 protein. D genes are given only for firm matches. Clone size is given for some rows only: seen once, a few or many times, or a class if the clone is expanded.

clone size: -
D gene: -
J gene: TRBJ1-1
V gene: TRBV6-6
CDR3 DNA: TGTGCCAGCAGTTACAACAATGAAGCTTTCTTT
CDR3 protein: CASSYNNEAFF

clone size: -
D gene: -
J gene: TRBJ2-7
V gene: TRBV30
CDR3 DNA: TGTGCCTGGACCTCCCCCCCCTCCTACGAGCAGTACTTC
CDR3 protein: CAWTSPPSYEQYF

clone size: -
D gene: -
J gene: TRBJ1-1
V gene: TRBV2
CDR3 DNA: TGTGCCAGCAGTGGGCCGCTCCGGCCTGAAGCTTTCTTT
CDR3 protein: CASSGPLRPEAFF

clone size: few
D gene: -
J gene: TRBJ2-7
V gene: TRBV5-8
CDR3 DNA: TGTGCCAGCAGCTTGGCCATAGGGGTTGAGCAGTACTTC
CDR3 protein: CASSLAIGVEQYF

clone size: -
D gene: -
J gene: TRBJ1-2
V gene: TRBV28
CDR3 DNA: TGTGCCAGCAGTTTTTCAGGGTATGGCTACACCTTC
CDR3 protein: CASSFSGYGYTF

clone size: few
D gene: TRBD2
J gene: TRBJ2-5
V gene: TRBV28
CDR3 DNA: TGTGCCAGCTCGGAGTTAGCGGGAAGAGAGACCCAGTACTTC
CDR3 protein: CASSELAGRETQYF

clone size: once
D gene: -
J gene: TRBJ2-7
V gene: TRBV11-1
CDR3 DNA: TGTGCCAGCAGCTTTAGTTCCTACGAGCAGTACTTC
CDR3 protein: CASSFSSYEQYF

clone size: -
D gene: TRBD1
J gene: TRBJ1-6
V gene: TRBV5-5
CDR3 DNA: TGTGCCAGCAGCTTGGGAGGGGGCTTTTCACCCCTCCACTTT
CDR3 protein: CASSLGGGFSPLHF

clone size: -
D gene: -
J gene: TRBJ2-2
V gene: TRBV6-1
CDR3 DNA: TGTGCCAGCAGGGCCGGGACACCGAACACCGGGGAGCTGTTTTTT
CDR3 protein: CASRAGTPNTGELFF

clone size: -
D gene: TRBD2
J gene: TRBJ2-1
V gene: TRBV9
CDR3 DNA: TGTGCCAGCAGCGTAGACCGAGCGGGAGGGCCCAATGAGCAGTTCTTC
CDR3 protein: CASSVDRAGGPNEQFF

clone size: -
D gene: TRBD1
J gene: TRBJ1-2
V gene: TRBV13
CDR3 DNA: TGTGCCAGCAGCACCCGGACAGGGGGGTTCAACCCGGGGTTC
CDR3 protein: CASSTRTGGFNPGF

clone size: -
D gene: -
J gene: TRBJ1-1
V gene: TRBV7-2
CDR3 DNA: TGTGCCAGCAGCTTGAGAGGGGCGAACACTGAAGCTTTCTTT
CDR3 protein: CASSLRGANTEAFF

clone size: -
D gene: -
J gene: TRBJ1-1
V gene: TRBV7-3
CDR3 DNA: TGTGCCAGCAGCTCCGCTGCGAGAAACACTGAAGCTTTCTTT
CDR3 protein: CASSSAARNTEAFF

clone size: once
D gene: -
J gene: TRBJ2-3
V gene: TRBV6-1
CDR3 DNA: TGTGCCAGCACTATGAGGGGAACAGATACGCAGTATTTT
CDR3 protein: CASTMRGTDTQYF

clone size: -
D gene: TRBD2
J gene: TRBJ2-2
V gene: TRBV5-4
CDR3 DNA: TGTGCCAGCAGCTTGGTCCTAGCGGGGGGGCTAACCGGGGAGCTGTTTTTT
CDR3 protein: CASSLVLAGGLTGELFF

clone size: few
D gene: -
J gene: TRBJ2-1
V gene: TRBV7-2
CDR3 DNA: TGTGCCAGCAGCTTGGGGGGTGAGCAGTTCTTC
CDR3 protein: CASSLGGEQFF

clone size: -
D gene: -
J gene: TRBJ1-4
V gene: TRBV6-1
CDR3 DNA: TGTGCCAGCAGTGACGGACGTCGCAATGAAAAACTGTTTTTT
CDR3 protein: CASSDGRRNEKLFF

clone size: -
D gene: -
J gene: TRBJ2-4
V gene: TRBV5-1
CDR3 DNA: TGCGCCAGCAGCTTGGGAGAGGCACGAAACATTCAGTACTTC
CDR3 protein: CASSLGEARNIQYF

clone size: once
D gene: -
J gene: TRBJ2-1
V gene: TRBV11-3
CDR3 DNA: TGTGCCAGCAGCTCCTCTTACACAGTGGGCTCCTACAATGAGCAGTTCTTC
CDR3 protein: CASSSSYTVGSYNEQFF

clone size: -
D gene: TRBD2
J gene: TRBJ2-7
V gene: TRBV30
CDR3 DNA: TGTGCCTGGAGTAAACTAGCGGGAGGTACCTACGAGCAGTACTTC
CDR3 protein: CAWSKLAGGTYEQYF

clone size: -
D gene: -
J gene: TRBJ1-4
V gene: TRBV4-1
CDR3 DNA: TGCGCCAGCAGCCAAGGAACAACTAATGAAAAACTGTTTTTT
CDR3 protein: CASSQGTTNEKLFF

clone size: -
D gene: -
J gene: TRBJ2-2
V gene: TRBV5-1
CDR3 DNA: TGCGCCAGCAGCGATCGCCCCCAGGGGGGTCGGACCGGGGAGCTGTTTTTT
CDR3 protein: CASSDRPQGGRTGELFF

clone size: -
D gene: -
J gene: TRBJ1-5
V gene: TRBV11-3
CDR3 DNA: TGTGCCAGCAGCTTAGATCTGGGTCATCGGCATTTT
CDR3 protein: CASSLDLGHRHF

clone size: -
D gene: TRBD2
J gene: TRBJ2-1
V gene: TRBV5-8
CDR3 DNA: TGTGCCAGCAGCCTTCCGAACGGGGGGGGGATCCCGTTCTTC
CDR3 protein: CASSLPNGGGIPFF

clone size: -
D gene: -
J gene: TRBJ2-1
V gene: TRBV11-2
CDR3 DNA: TGTGCCAGCAGCTTAGATCCCGGAAGCTCCTACAATGAGCAGTTCTTC
CDR3 protein: CASSLDPGSSYNEQFF

clone size: -
D gene: TRBD1
J gene: TRBJ1-2
V gene: TRBV7-9
CDR3 DNA: TGTGCCAGCAGCGCGAGGGACAGGGGTAGCTATGGCTACACCTTC
CDR3 protein: CASSARDRGSYGYTF

clone size: -
D gene: -
J gene: TRBJ2-7
V gene: TRBV7-2
CDR3 DNA: TGTGCCAGCAGCGTAGGCGCCGACGTTATCTACGAGCAGTACTTC
CDR3 protein: CASSVGADVIYEQYF

clone size: once
D gene: TRBD2
J gene: TRBJ2-1
V gene: TRBV19
CDR3 DNA: TGTGCCAGCCGTTCTAGCGGGCTACATAAGGGGCAGTTCTTC
CDR3 protein: CASRSSGLHKGQFF

clone size: -
D gene: -
J gene: TRBJ2-7
V gene: TRBV10-3
CDR3 DNA: TGTGCCATCAGTGAGTCGGCCTACGAGCAGTACTTC
CDR3 protein: CAISESAYEQYF

clone size: once
D gene: -
J gene: TRBJ2-1
V gene: TRBV28
CDR3 DNA: TGTGCCAGCACCAATACGGGACTTGAGCAGTTCTTC
CDR3 protein: CASTNTGLEQFF

clone size: -
D gene: -
J gene: TRBJ2-5
V gene: TRBV5-1
CDR3 DNA: TGCGCCAGCAGCCCCCTTTTCTACCAAGAGACCCAGTACTTC
CDR3 protein: CASSPLFYQETQYF

clone size: -
D gene: TRBD1
J gene: TRBJ2-5
V gene: TRBV7-2
CDR3 DNA: TGTGCCAGCAGCTTTCGAAACCGGGACAGGGGAGAGACCCAGTACTTC
CDR3 protein: CASSFRNRDRGETQYF

clone size: -
D gene: -
J gene: TRBJ1-1
V gene: TRBV29-1
CDR3 DNA: TGCAGCGTTGAGGGGCAGCAAGCCACTGAAGCTTTCTTT
CDR3 protein: CSVEGQQATEAFF

clone size: -
D gene: TRBD2
J gene: TRBJ2-1
V gene: TRBV6-5
CDR3 DNA: TGTGCCAGCAAACCACAGCGGGGGGGCCAGTTCTTC
CDR3 protein: CASKPQRGGQFF

clone size: -
D gene: -
J gene: TRBJ2-3
V gene: TRBV5-6
CDR3 DNA: TGTGCCAGCAGCTTGAAAGGGACAGATACGCAGTATTTT
CDR3 protein: CASSLKGTDTQYF

clone size: -
D gene: TRBD1
J gene: TRBJ1-6
V gene: TRBV29-1
CDR3 DNA: TGCAGCGTTGAAGATAAGGAGGGACAGGGGTTATATAATTCACCCCTCCACTTT
CDR3 protein: CSVEDKEGQGLYNSPLHF

clone size: -
D gene: TRBD1
J gene: TRBJ1-4
V gene: TRBV19
CDR3 DNA: TGTGCCAGTAGTATTTCAGGGGGCCGCAAAAAACTGTTTTTT
CDR3 protein: CASSISGGRKKLFF

clone size: -
D gene: TRBD1
J gene: TRBJ1-3
V gene: TRBV4-2
CDR3 DNA: TGTGCCAGCAGCCAAGGGGACAGGCTGGTCTCTGGAAACACCATATATTTT
CDR3 protein: CASSQGDRLVSGNTIYF

clone size: -
D gene: -
J gene: TRBJ1-5
V gene: TRBV4-1
CDR3 DNA: TGCGCCAGCAGCAACGGGGGTCAGCCCCAGCATTTT
CDR3 protein: CASSNGGQPQHF

clone size: -
D gene: -
J gene: TRBJ1-5
V gene: TRBV18
CDR3 DNA: TGTGCCAGCTCACCATTGCCAGATGTCAATCAGCCCCAGCATTTT
CDR3 protein: CASSPLPDVNQPQHF

clone size: once
D gene: -
J gene: TRBJ2-3
V gene: TRBV30
CDR3 DNA: TGTGCCTGGAGTGTATTGTCCGATACGCAGTATTTT
CDR3 protein: CAWSVLSDTQYF

clone size: -
D gene: -
J gene: TRBJ1-2
V gene: TRBV6-4
CDR3 DNA: TGTGCCAGCAGTGACGGGCCAGGAGGAGGGTACACCTTC
CDR3 protein: CASSDGPGGGYTF

clone size: -
D gene: -
J gene: TRBJ1-2
V gene: TRBV5-4
CDR3 DNA: TGTGCCAGCAGCTTTACAGGGACGTTAGCTAACTATGGCTACACCTTC
CDR3 protein: CASSFTGTLANYGYTF

clone size: -
D gene: -
J gene: TRBJ2-7
V gene: TRBV5-1
CDR3 DNA: TGCGCCAGCAGCTTGGCAACTAGTAGTGCCCCGTCCTACGAGCAGTACTTC
CDR3 protein: CASSLATSSAPSYEQYF

clone size: -
D gene: -
J gene: TRBJ1-1
V gene: TRBV5-1
CDR3 DNA: TGCGCCAGCAGCCCCCGGGGACAAACTGAAGCTTTCTTT
CDR3 protein: CASSPRGQTEAFF

clone size: -
D gene: -
J gene: TRBJ2-7
V gene: TRBV5-1
CDR3 DNA: TGCGCCAGCAACCAACAGGCCGGGATGGGGGAGCAGTACTTC
CDR3 protein: CASNQQAGMGEQYF

clone size: few
D gene: TRBD1
J gene: TRBJ2-5
V gene: TRBV5-1
CDR3 DNA: TGCGCCAGCAGCTTGGGACAGGGCCAAGAGACCCAGTACTTC
CDR3 protein: CASSLGQGQETQYF

clone size: -
D gene: -
J gene: TRBJ2-1
V gene: TRBV10-3
CDR3 DNA: TGTGCCATCAGTGATAGAGGGGCTCAGAATGAGCAGTTCTTC
CDR3 protein: CAISDRGAQNEQFF

clone size: -
D gene: -
J gene: TRBJ2-3
V gene: TRBV5-1
CDR3 DNA: TGCGCCAGCAGCTTGGTAGCCGGAGCAGATACGCAGTATTTT
CDR3 protein: CASSLVAGADTQYF

clone size: -
D gene: -
J gene: TRBJ2-5
V gene: TRBV5-4
CDR3 DNA: TGTGCCAGCAGCTTCCGGGGAGAGACCCAGTACTTC
CDR3 protein: CASSFRGETQYF